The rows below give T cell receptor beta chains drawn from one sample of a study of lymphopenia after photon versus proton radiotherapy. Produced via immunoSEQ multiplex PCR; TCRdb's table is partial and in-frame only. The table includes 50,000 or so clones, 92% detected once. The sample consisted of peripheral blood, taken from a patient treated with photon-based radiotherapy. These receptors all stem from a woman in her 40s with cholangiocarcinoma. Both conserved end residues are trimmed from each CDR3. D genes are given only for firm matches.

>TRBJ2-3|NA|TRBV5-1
ASSRTDTDTQY
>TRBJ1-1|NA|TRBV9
ASSVATNENTEAF
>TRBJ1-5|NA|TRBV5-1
ASSLEAGGQPQH
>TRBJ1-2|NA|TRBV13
ASSLTASRVWAGGSYGYT
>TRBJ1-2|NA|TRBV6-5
ASSYHQSYGYT
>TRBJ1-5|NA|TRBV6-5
ASSSKRGPNQPQH
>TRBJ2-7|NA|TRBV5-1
ASSLAGEGRSSYEQY
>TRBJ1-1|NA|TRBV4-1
ASSQDWQERTNTEAF
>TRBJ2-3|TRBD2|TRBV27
ASSSFVAGLSTDTQY
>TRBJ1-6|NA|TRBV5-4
ASSLGSGALSPLH
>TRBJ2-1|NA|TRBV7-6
ASSSEVTNEQF
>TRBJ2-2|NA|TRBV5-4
ASSLGVRATNTGELF
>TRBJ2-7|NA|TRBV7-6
ASSLAPRRSSYEQY
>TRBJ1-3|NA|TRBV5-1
ASSPGGQYSGNTIY
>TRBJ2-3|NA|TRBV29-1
SVDGQHRTDTQY
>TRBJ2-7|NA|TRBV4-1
ASSQEGGGGTYEQY
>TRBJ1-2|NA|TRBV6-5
AVGGADGYT